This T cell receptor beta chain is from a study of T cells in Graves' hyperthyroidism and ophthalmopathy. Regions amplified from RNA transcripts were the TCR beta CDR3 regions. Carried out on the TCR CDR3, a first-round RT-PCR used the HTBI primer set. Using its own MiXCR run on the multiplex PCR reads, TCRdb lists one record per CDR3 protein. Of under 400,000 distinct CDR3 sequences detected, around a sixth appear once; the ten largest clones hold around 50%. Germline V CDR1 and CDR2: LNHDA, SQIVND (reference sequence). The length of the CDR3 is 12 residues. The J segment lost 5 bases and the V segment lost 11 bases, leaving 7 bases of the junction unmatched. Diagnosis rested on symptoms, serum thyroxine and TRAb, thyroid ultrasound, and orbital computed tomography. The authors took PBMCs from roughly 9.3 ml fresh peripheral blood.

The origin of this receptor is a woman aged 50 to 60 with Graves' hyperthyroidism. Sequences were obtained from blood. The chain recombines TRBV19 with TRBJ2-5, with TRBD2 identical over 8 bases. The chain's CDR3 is CASSGGGETQYF. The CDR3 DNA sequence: TGTGCCTCCAGCGGGGGCGGGGAGACCCAGTACTTC.